This T cell receptor beta chain came from a study of shared clonotypes between healthy human individuals. The study's findings and limits: When compared with the clonotypes that were shared by all four sorted-subset donors, the non-shared clonotypes turned out to have lower generation probabilities. Specimens sampled were limited to blood, with tissue repertoires likely differing. What naive subsets generally showed was a larger estimated richness than memory subsets showed.

This table comes from immunoSEQ multiplex PCR, and its TCRdb copy is limited to in-frame clones, with some not included. Altogether about 600,000 clones are present, about 95% being singletons, with the ten largest covering around 0.11%. With respect to this clone: Its antigen remains unknown.

Germline lookup yields CDR1 WNHNN and CDR2 SYGVQD (reference sequence). V was cut by 6 bases and J by 3 bases, with 17 bases left in between. The CDR3 contains 15 residues. Naive CD8 cells were CD45RO-negative, positively selected for CCR7, excluding terminally differentiated effector memory CD45RA+ cells. The TCR was taken from a woman aged 25-40 years in good health. The rearrangement links TRBV10-1 to TRBJ1-2; no clear D. Material for sequencing was naive CD8+ T cells sorted from blood. The DNA of the CDR3 is TGCGCCAGCAGCCCTGTCCGGGAACCGGACTATGGCTACACCTTC. Encoded protein: CASSPVREPDYGYTF.